This entry lists 10 T cell receptor beta chains sequenced from one sample in a study of blood T cell repertoires in COVID-19. Only in-frame clones appear in the TCRdb table, and some are missing; sequencing was by immunoSEQ multiplex PCR. Seen here are over 120,000 clones, about 80% observed once, and the top ten hold 7% to 10%. Sequencing used PBMCs or T cells enriched from blood (not recorded which). The receptors derive from a man aged 45 to 65 who had recovered from COVID-19.

The chain is built from TRBV7-8 and TRBJ1-2; D may be TRBD1 (6 bases). CDR1 is SGHVS and CDR2 is FQNEAQ in the germline V gene. The ends were cut back, 5 bases at V and 0 bases at J, with 7 bases in the middle. CDR3 length: 13 residues. CDR3 bases: TGTGCCAGCAGCACAGGGTCTAACTATGGCTACACCTTC. It specifies CASSTGSNYGYTF.

The gene calls are TRBV7-8 and TRBJ1-5; 7 positions match TRBD1. The CDR3 is 16 residues long. CDR1 and CDR2 from the germline V gene are SGHVS and FQNEAQ. Unmatched junction bases numbered 3, after V lost 1 base and J lost 0 bases. In nucleotides, the CDR3 is TGTGCCAGCAGCTTAGAGGGACAGTATAGCAATCAGCCCCAGCATTTT. Translated: CASSLEGQYSNQPQHF.

The chain recombines TRBV28 with TRBJ2-7, with 8 positions matching TRBD1. Germline V gives CDR1 MDHEN, CDR2 SYDVKM. The CDR3 is 17 amino acids. V dropped 3 bases and J dropped 1; count of bases not matched to a gene: 11. The CDR3 is CASSFPGQGRLSYEQYF. The DNA of the CDR3 is TGTGCCAGCAGTTTCCCTGGACAGGGACGTCTATCCTACGAGCAGTACTTC.

The chain combines TRBV18 with TRBJ1-6, with TRBD1 matching over 7 bases. The junction had 5 bases not matched to a gene; V was cut back by 6 bases and J by 9 bases. Germline-derived CDR1 and CDR2 are KGHSH and LQKENI. This CDR3 spans 13 amino acids. This CDR3 reads CASSRDRGSPLHF. CDR3 nucleotides: TGTGCCAGCTCGCGGGACAGAGGTTCACCCCTCCACTTT.

This chain links TRBV5-1 with TRBJ2-2; TRBD1 matches 10 bases. Looked up from germline, CDR1 is SGHRS and CDR2 is YFSETQ. Losses at the gene ends were 2 bases for V and 4 bases for J; bases not matched to a gene: 2. The CDR3 runs to 15 residues. The CDR3, as DNA: TGCGCCAGCAGCTTAGGGACAGGGGTCACCGGGGAGCTGTTTTTT. Protein product: CASSLGTGVTGELFF. The whole variable domain, filled in from reference TRBV5-1 and TRBJ2-2, reads KAGVTQTPRYLIKTRGQQVTLSCSPISGHRSVSWYQQTPGQGLQFLFEYFSETQRNKGNFPGRFSGRQFSNSRSEMNVSTLELGDSALYLCASSLGTGVTGELFFGEGSRLTVL.

The V gene is TRBV18, the J gene TRBJ2-7; 7 nucleotides match TRBD1. The CDR3 runs 15 residues. Germline values: CDR1 KGHSH, CDR2 LQKENI. Trimming took 1 base from V and 2 from J; bases not matched to a gene: 5. CDR3 amino acids: CASSPQTGSAYEQYF. As DNA, the CDR3 is TGTGCCAGCTCACCACAGACAGGGTCGGCCTACGAGCAGTACTTC.

The genes are TRBV6-2 or TRBV6-3 and TRBJ1-2, with 10 bases identical to TRBD1. CDR3 length equals 15 residues. After removal of 4 bases from V and 2 bases from J, the junction contained 4 bases not matched to a gene. The germline CDR1 and CDR2 sequences are MNHEY and SVGEGT. The DNA of the CDR3 is TGTGCCAGCAGTTCCCTGGGACAGGGGAACTATGGCTACACCTTC. It yields the protein CASSSLGQGNYGYTF.

The chain has TRBV7-8 and TRBJ2-7; TRBD2 matches at 13 bases. This CDR3 region has 16 residues. J gave up 0 bases and V 5 bases, and 4 bases lay outside the gene matches. Per germline, CDR1 SGHVS and CDR2 FQNEAQ. The CDR3 DNA reads as TGTGCCAGCAGCCTGGGACTAGCGGGGCTCTCCTACGAGCAGTACTTC. It yields the protein CASSLGLAGLSYEQYF.

The chain has TRBV7-2 and TRBJ1-4; perhaps TRBD1 as D (6 bases). Trimming shortened V by 6 bases and J by 5 bases, and 28 bases separated the two germline ends. Germline CDR1 is SGHTA and CDR2 is FQGNSA. CDR3 size: 19 residues. The CDR3 is CASRNDRTHGRVKNEKLFF. For the CDR3, the DNA is TGTGCCAGCAGGAATGACAGGACTCACGGGAGGGTCAAAAATGAAAAACTGTTTTTT.

J is TRBJ1-6 and V is TRBV19; tentatively, D is TRBD1 (5 bases). V lost 8 bases, J lost 3 bases, and 17 bases lay in between. The germline CDR1 and CDR2 sequences are LNHDA and SQIVND (reference sequence). This CDR3 has 16 residues. This chain's CDR3 is CASSLTEGNYNSPLHF. The CDR3, as DNA: TGTGCCAGTTCTCTGACAGAAGGAAACTATAATTCACCCCTCCACTTT.